These T cell receptor beta chains were read from a single sample in a study of cytomegalovirus exposure and HLA in healthy donors. TCRdb keeps only in-frame clones here, not all; method: immunoSEQ multiplex PCR. The sample has roughly 190,000 clones; over 70% are singletons. The sequenced sample was PBMCs. Source of these receptors: a man aged 50-60 years in good health and CMV-seronegative. Each CDR3 is given with its conserved first and last residue. Each record gives: clone size, J gene, V gene, D gene, CDR3 protein, CDR3 DNA. A D gene is named only where the DNA matches it firmly. Clone size appears in some rows only: once, few, many, or a class for an expanded clone.

clone size: .
J gene: TRBJ2-7
V gene: TRBV4-1
D gene: .
CDR3 protein: CASSQEVAGFVNEQYF
CDR3 DNA: TGCGCCAGCAGCCAAGAAGTCGCGGGGTTCGTAAACGAGCAGTACTTC

clone size: .
J gene: TRBJ2-5
V gene: TRBV7-3
D gene: .
CDR3 protein: CASSVQGGRQETQYF
CDR3 DNA: TGTGCCAGCAGCGTGCAGGGGGGCCGGCAAGAGACCCAGTACTTC

clone size: .
J gene: TRBJ2-7
V gene: TRBV18
D gene: .
CDR3 protein: CASSPYPGNYEQYF
CDR3 DNA: TGTGCCAGCTCACCATACCCGGGTAATTACGAGCAGTACTTC

clone size: .
J gene: TRBJ2-3
V gene: TRBV5-5
D gene: .
CDR3 protein: CASSPSGDTQYF
CDR3 DNA: TGTGCCAGCAGCCCGTCAGGGGATACGCAGTATTTT

clone size: few
J gene: TRBJ2-7
V gene: TRBV7-2
D gene: .
CDR3 protein: CASSPSGSSSSYEQYF
CDR3 DNA: TGTGCCAGCAGCCCGAGCGGGTCGTCTAGCTCCTACGAGCAGTACTTC

clone size: .
J gene: TRBJ2-7
V gene: TRBV19
D gene: .
CDR3 protein: CASSIMGSYEQYF
CDR3 DNA: TGTGCCAGTAGTATAATGGGCAGCTACGAGCAGTACTTC

clone size: .
J gene: TRBJ1-1
V gene: TRBV29-1
D gene: TRBD1
CDR3 protein: CSVVFRGRSMNTEAFF
CDR3 DNA: TGCAGCGTTGTATTCAGGGGGCGGTCGATGAACACTGAAGCTTTCTTT

clone size: .
J gene: TRBJ1-5
V gene: TRBV7-2
D gene: .
CDR3 protein: CASSFKYSNQPQHF
CDR3 DNA: TGTGCCAGCAGCTTTAAATATAGCAATCAGCCCCAGCATTTT

clone size: few
J gene: TRBJ2-7
V gene: TRBV27
D gene: TRBD1
CDR3 protein: CASSRQGYEQYF
CDR3 DNA: TGTGCCAGCAGCCGACAGGGGTACGAGCAGTACTTC

clone size: .
J gene: TRBJ1-3
V gene: TRBV12-2
D gene: .
CDR3 protein: CASRLVTAGNTIYF
CDR3 DNA: TGTGCAAGTCGCTTAGTGACAGCTGGAAACACCATATATTTT

clone size: .
J gene: TRBJ1-1
V gene: TRBV27
D gene: .
CDR3 protein: CASSTDNPLNTEAFF
CDR3 DNA: TGTGCCAGCAGTACCGACAATCCCTTGAACACTGAAGCTTTCTTT

clone size: few
J gene: TRBJ1-2
V gene: TRBV18
D gene: .
CDR3 protein: CASSRQGFIYDGYTF
CDR3 DNA: TGTGCCAGCTCACGTCAGGGTTTTATTTATGATGGCTACACCTTC

clone size: .
J gene: TRBJ2-6
V gene: TRBV7-3
D gene: TRBD1
CDR3 protein: CASSPYGQGALSGANVLTF
CDR3 DNA: TGTGCCAGCAGCCCCTACGGACAGGGGGCCCTCTCTGGGGCCAACGTCCTGACTTTC

clone size: .
J gene: TRBJ2-1
V gene: TRBV19
D gene: TRBD2
CDR3 protein: CASDWGAGSYNEQFF
CDR3 DNA: TGTGCCAGTGACTGGGGAGCGGGATCCTACAATGAGCAGTTCTTC

clone size: .
J gene: TRBJ2-7
V gene: TRBV5-6
D gene: TRBD2
CDR3 protein: CASSETGTIRYEQYF
CDR3 DNA: TGTGCCAGCAGCGAAACCGGGACTATACGCTACGAGCAGTACTTC

clone size: .
J gene: TRBJ1-5
V gene: TRBV14
D gene: .
CDR3 protein: CASSQDLNQPQHF
CDR3 DNA: TGTGCCAGCAGCCAAGATCTCAATCAGCCCCAGCATTTT

clone size: .
J gene: TRBJ2-7
V gene: TRBV4-3
D gene: TRBD1
CDR3 protein: CASSHSGTGGTYEQYF
CDR3 DNA: TGCGCCAGCAGCCATTCTGGGACAGGCGGAACCTACGAGCAGTACTTC

clone size: .
J gene: TRBJ1-2
V gene: TRBV30
D gene: .
CDR3 protein: CAWSAGSDYGYTF
CDR3 DNA: TGTGCCTGGAGTGCAGGGTCCGACTATGGCTACACCTTC

clone size: .
J gene: TRBJ2-5
V gene: TRBV18
D gene: .
CDR3 protein: CASSPGGQETQYF
CDR3 DNA: TGTGCCAGCTCACCCGGGGGTCAAGAGACCCAGTACTTC

clone size: .
J gene: TRBJ1-4
V gene: TRBV4-2
D gene: .
CDR3 protein: CASSLTLDIGGTNEKLFF
CDR3 DNA: TGTGCCAGCAGCCTCACGTTGGATATAGGGGGTACTAATGAAAAACTGTTTTTT

clone size: .
J gene: TRBJ2-3
V gene: TRBV10-3
D gene: TRBD2
CDR3 protein: CAISGGLAGARDTQYF
CDR3 DNA: TGTGCCATCAGTGGGGGTTTAGCGGGGGCCCGAGATACGCAGTATTTT

clone size: .
J gene: TRBJ2-7
V gene: TRBV2
D gene: .
CDR3 protein: CASSRAGAFSYEQYF
CDR3 DNA: TGTGCCAGCAGCCGCGCAGGGGCTTTCTCCTACGAGCAGTACTTC

clone size: few
J gene: TRBJ2-1
V gene: TRBV7-2
D gene: TRBD2
CDR3 protein: CASSQAGTSGGLRYNEQFF
CDR3 DNA: TGTGCCAGCAGCCAAGCCGGGACTAGCGGGGGGCTTCGGTACAATGAGCAGTTCTTC

clone size: .
J gene: TRBJ1-4
V gene: TRBV9
D gene: TRBD1
CDR3 protein: CASSEGTVRSAKLFF
CDR3 DNA: TGTGCCAGCAGTGAAGGGACAGTCAGGAGTGCAAAACTGTTTTTT

clone size: .
J gene: TRBJ2-1
V gene: TRBV7-8
D gene: .
CDR3 protein: CASSTRTASYNEQFF
CDR3 DNA: TGTGCCAGCAGCACGCGGACAGCCTCCTACAATGAGCAGTTCTTC

clone size: .
J gene: TRBJ1-1
V gene: TRBV7-9
D gene: .
CDR3 protein: CASSLDTGTEAFF
CDR3 DNA: TGTGCCAGCAGCTTAGATACAGGCACTGAAGCTTTCTTT

clone size: .
J gene: TRBJ1-2
V gene: TRBV7-2
D gene: .
CDR3 protein: CASSSRSPSGYGYTF
CDR3 DNA: TGTGCCAGCAGCTCCCGTTCCCCTTCCGGCTATGGCTACACCTTC

clone size: .
J gene: TRBJ2-2
V gene: TRBV5-1
D gene: TRBD1
CDR3 protein: CASSLAPQGANTGELFF
CDR3 DNA: TGCGCCAGCAGCTTGGCCCCACAGGGGGCAAATACCGGGGAGCTGTTTTTT

clone size: .
J gene: TRBJ2-1
V gene: TRBV6-5
D gene: TRBD2
CDR3 protein: CASSLLAGIYNEQFF
CDR3 DNA: TGTGCCAGCAGTTTACTAGCGGGGATCTACAATGAGCAGTTCTTC

clone size: .
J gene: TRBJ2-2
V gene: TRBV6-4
D gene: TRBD1
CDR3 protein: CASSIGTGATGELFF
CDR3 DNA: TGTGCCAGCAGTATCGGGACAGGAGCGACCGGGGAGCTGTTTTTT

clone size: .
J gene: TRBJ1-6
V gene: TRBV28
D gene: TRBD1
CDR3 protein: CASSLDEYRGTPPLHF
CDR3 DNA: TGTGCCAGCAGCCTCGACGAATACAGGGGGACTCCACCCCTCCACTTT

clone size: .
J gene: TRBJ2-3
V gene: TRBV9
D gene: TRBD1
CDR3 protein: CASSVFQGVTDTQYF
CDR3 DNA: TGTGCCAGCAGCGTATTTCAGGGGGTCACAGATACGCAGTATTTT

clone size: .
J gene: TRBJ2-3
V gene: TRBV18
D gene: TRBD1
CDR3 protein: CASSRGDRGEDTQYF
CDR3 DNA: TGTGCCAGCTCCCGGGGGGACAGGGGTGAAGATACGCAGTATTTT

clone size: .
J gene: TRBJ2-1
V gene: TRBV9
D gene: .
CDR3 protein: CASSVWDWPYNEQFF
CDR3 DNA: TGTGCCAGCAGCGTCTGGGACTGGCCCTACAATGAGCAGTTCTTC

clone size: .
J gene: TRBJ2-7
V gene: TRBV10-3
D gene: TRBD1
CDR3 protein: CATTFGQALSYEQYF
CDR3 DNA: TGTGCCACCACATTCGGACAGGCCCTATCCTACGAGCAGTACTTC

clone size: .
J gene: TRBJ1-4
V gene: TRBV6-1
D gene: .
CDR3 protein: CASVRGGAEKLFF
CDR3 DNA: TGTGCCAGCGTAAGGGGGGGAGCCGAAAAACTGTTTTTT

clone size: .
J gene: TRBJ1-1
V gene: TRBV7-9
D gene: .
CDR3 protein: CASSPGVPGRAGTEAFF
CDR3 DNA: TGTGCCAGCAGCCCAGGGGTTCCGGGGCGCGCCGGGACTGAAGCTTTCTTT

clone size: .
J gene: TRBJ1-4
V gene: TRBV5-1
D gene: TRBD1
CDR3 protein: CASSGGTGGDEKLFF
CDR3 DNA: TGCGCCAGCAGCGGGGGGACAGGGGGCGATGAAAAACTGTTTTTT

clone size: .
J gene: TRBJ1-2
V gene: TRBV2
D gene: TRBD1
CDR3 protein: CASSWDRRYGYTF
CDR3 DNA: TGTGCCAGCAGCTGGGACAGACGCTATGGCTACACCTTC

clone size: .
J gene: TRBJ2-7
V gene: TRBV6-1
D gene: TRBD1
CDR3 protein: CASSRTGAYEQYF
CDR3 DNA: TGTGCCAGCAGTCGGACAGGGGCTTACGAGCAGTACTTC

clone size: .
J gene: TRBJ1-1
V gene: TRBV7-9
D gene: TRBD1
CDR3 protein: CSSSLVAGGNTEAFF
CDR3 DNA: TGTTCCAGCAGCTTAGTGGCAGGGGGGAACACTGAAGCTTTCTTT

clone size: few
J gene: TRBJ1-2
V gene: TRBV11-2
D gene: .
CDR3 protein: CASSLVQGLGYTF
CDR3 DNA: TGTGCCAGCAGCTTAGTCCAGGGGTTGGGCTACACCTTC

clone size: once
J gene: TRBJ1-2
V gene: TRBV10-3
D gene: TRBD1
CDR3 protein: CAISEGQGGYGYTF
CDR3 DNA: TGTGCCATCAGTGAAGGACAGGGCGGCTATGGCTACACCTTC

clone size: .
J gene: TRBJ2-7
V gene: TRBV29-1
D gene: .
CDR3 protein: CSSPRGRQYF
CDR3 DNA: TGCAGCTCCCCAAGGGGGAGGCAGTACTTC

clone size: .
J gene: TRBJ2-6
V gene: TRBV11-2
D gene: .
CDR3 protein: CASSSMAAGLRSGANVLTF
CDR3 DNA: TGTGCCAGCAGCTCCATGGCGGCAGGGTTGAGGTCTGGGGCCAACGTCCTGACTTTC

clone size: .
J gene: TRBJ1-2
V gene: TRBV4-3
D gene: .
CDR3 protein: CASSQEVGGRTYGYTF
CDR3 DNA: TGCGCCAGCAGCCAAGAAGTCGGGGGAAGAACCTATGGCTACACCTTC

clone size: .
J gene: TRBJ2-1
V gene: TRBV4-2
D gene: .
CDR3 protein: CASSQTRSSYNEQFF
CDR3 DNA: TGTGCCAGCAGCCAGACTAGGTCCTCCTACAATGAGCAGTTCTTC

clone size: .
J gene: TRBJ1-2
V gene: TRBV5-1
D gene: TRBD1
CDR3 protein: CASSSAGTGHGYTF
CDR3 DNA: TGCGCCAGCAGCTCCGCCGGGACAGGACATGGCTACACCTTC

clone size: .
J gene: TRBJ1-2
V gene: TRBV5-1
D gene: .
CDR3 protein: CASWGDYGYTF
CDR3 DNA: TGCGCCAGCTGGGGGGACTATGGCTACACCTTC

clone size: .
J gene: TRBJ1-1
V gene: TRBV5-1
D gene: .
CDR3 protein: CASSDESQGSTEAFF
CDR3 DNA: TGCGCCAGCAGCGATGAATCACAGGGAAGTACTGAAGCTTTCTTT

clone size: .
J gene: TRBJ1-1
V gene: TRBV4-2
D gene: TRBD1
CDR3 protein: CASSQRPGQRNTEAFF
CDR3 DNA: TGTGCCAGCAGCCAACGCCCGGGACAGAGGAACACTGAAGCTTTCTTT

clone size: .
J gene: TRBJ2-3
V gene: TRBV30
D gene: TRBD2
CDR3 protein: CAWSVGRATDTQYF
CDR3 DNA: TGTGCCTGGAGTGTAGGGAGGGCCACAGATACGCAGTATTTT

clone size: .
J gene: TRBJ1-2
V gene: TRBV6-4
D gene: .
CDR3 protein: CASAQEQGSYGYTF
CDR3 DNA: TGTGCCAGCGCCCAGGAACAGGGTAGCTATGGCTACACCTTC